One sample yielded the 21 T cell receptor beta chains listed below, sequenced in a study of T cells in Graves' hyperthyroidism and ophthalmopathy. Amplified TCR beta CDR3 regions came from RNA transcripts. HTBI primers were used for first-round RT-PCR of the TCR CDR3. TCRdb itself ran the multiplex PCR reads through MiXCR, one entry per CDR3 protein. The sample includes hundreds of thousands of distinct CDR3 sequences, around 15% of them seen just once. The sample comprised blood. These receptors all stem from a woman younger than 30 with Graves' hyperthyroidism.

This clonotype was counted many times. V and J are TRBV12-3 or TRBV12-4 and TRBJ2-7; D might be TRBD2 (6 bases). The length of the CDR3 is 15 residues. V was cut by 6 bases and J by 0 bases, with 15 bases left in between. The CDR3 protein is CASSYRDLRSYEQYF. In nucleotides, the CDR3 is TGTGCCAGCAGCTACCGGGACTTGCGCTCCTACGAGCAGTACTTC.

This clonotype appeared a few times. It may be a read error: a sequence one base away is much more abundant. This chain joins TRBV3-1 and TRBJ2-3, with D possibly matching TRBD1 (6 bases). The CDR3 runs to 15 residues. Germline CDR1 and CDR2: LGHDT and YNNKEL (reference sequence). The CDR3 DNA is TGTGCCAGCAGCCAAGAATCTGTTCGGACAGATACGCAGTGTTTT. This sequence encodes CASSQESVRTDTQCF.

This clonotype was found many times. The J gene is TRBJ1-2, the V gene TRBV2; D gene ambiguous. V lost 9 bases to trimming and J lost 5 bases, with 19 bases between them. Germline V gene sequence: CDR1 SNHLY, CDR2 FYNNEI. This CDR3 has 14 amino acids. The CDR3 reads CASGFRRIGYGYTF. CDR3 nucleotide sequence: TGTGCCAGTGGATTTAGACGTATCGGGTATGGCTACACCTTC.

The genes are TRBV24-1 and TRBJ2-5; D gene ambiguous. V was pared by 1 base and J by 6 bases, with 5 bases between. CDR3 size: 12 residues. Germline CDR1 is KGHDR and CDR2 is SFDVKD. The CDR3 DNA sequence: TGTGCCACCAGTGATTTAGGGCAGACCCAGTACTTC. Its translation: CATSDLGQTQYF.

To note about this clonotype: Just one base apart from a much larger clone, this may be a read error. The rearrangement joins TRBV27 to TRBJ2-7, with 9 bases matching TRBD1. CDR3 length: 14 amino acids. The germline gives CDR1 MNHEY, CDR2 SMNVEV (reference sequence). V gave up 4 bases and J gave up 2 bases; unmatched junction bases: 3. This chain's CDR3 is CASSWTGEAYEQYF. The CDR3 DNA reads TGTGCCAGCAGTTGGACAGGGGAAGCCTACGAGCAGTACTTC.

This clonotype was detected many times. The V gene is TRBV3-1, the J gene TRBJ2-1; D gene uncertain. Trimming left V 0 bases short and J 4 bases short, with 10 bases between. Germline V CDR1 and CDR2: LGHDT, YNNKEL (reference sequence). The length of the CDR3 is 15 residues. Here the CDR3 reads CASSQDTTLYNEQFF. The CDR3 bases are TGTGCCAGCAGCCAAGATACGACCCTGTACAATGAGCAGTTCTTC.

This clonotype was detected many times. The rearrangement joins TRBV7-2 to TRBJ1-5, with D unresolved. The germline V gene has CDR1 SGHTA and CDR2 FQGNSA. V was shortened by 1 base and J by 5 bases, with 6 bases between the two germline ends. CDR3 length: 13 residues. The chain's CDR3 is CASSLGQHQPQHF. CDR3 nucleotide sequence: TGTGCCAGCAGCTTAGGGCAGCATCAGCCCCAGCATTTT.

This clonotype came up many times. This chain uses TRBV11-2 with TRBJ2-1, with 7 bases that match TRBD2. This CDR3 spans 15 amino acids. Germline CDR1 is SGHAT and CDR2 is FQNNGV. Trimming at V came to 5 bases and at J to 7 bases, leaving 11 bases not matched to a gene. The CDR3 sequence: CASSGTIHSSNEQFF. DNA for the CDR3: TGTGCCAGCAGCGGGACTATCCATTCAAGTAATGAGCAGTTCTTC.

This chain links TRBV7-9 with TRBJ2-2; D gene unclear. Trimming took 1 base from V and 0 from J, leaving 9 bases between them. This CDR3 has 16 residues. The germline gives CDR1 SEHNR, CDR2 FQNEAQ (reference sequence). The CDR3 region is CASSLVSAANTGELFF. CDR3 nucleotides: TGTGCCAGCAGCTTAGTCTCGGCGGCGAACACCGGGGAGCTGTTTTTT.

At least ten counts were recorded for this clonotype. V usage is TRBV30 and J usage is TRBJ2-3; D not resolved. Trimming shortened V by 0 bases and J by 6 bases, and 7 bases separated the two germline ends. Germline CDR1 is GTSNPN and CDR2 is SVGIG (reference sequence). This CDR3 comprises 12 residues. CDR3 sequence (DNA): TGTGCCTGGAGTGTAACCGCGGATACGCAGTATTTT. As protein: CAWSVTADTQYF.

This clonotype was recorded at least ten times. This sequence joins TRBV24-1 and TRBJ2-5; no definite D call. CDR3 length equals 12 residues. Germline V gene lookup returns CDR1 KGHDR and CDR2 SFDVKD. Trimming took off 4 bases at V and 5 bases at J, with 7 bases between the two ends. DNA for the CDR3: TGTGCCACCAGTGACACAGAGGAGACCCAGTACTTC. Encoded protein: CATSDTEETQYF.

The gene calls are TRBV6-1 and TRBJ1-5; TRBD1 might be the D (5 bases). The germline CDR1 and CDR2 sequences are MNHNS and SASEGT. The germline V and J ends were trimmed by 6 bases and 1 base, with 19 bases remaining between them. The CDR3 length is 17 residues. The CDR3 region is CASSPGRVLGSNQPQHF. For the CDR3, the DNA is TGTGCCAGCAGCCCGGGACGTGTTTTGGGGAGCAATCAGCCCCAGCATTTT.

The rearrangement links TRBV7-2 to TRBJ1-6; D not certain. CDR1 and CDR2 (germline): SGHTA, FQGNSA. CDR3 size: 13 residues. V gave up 5 bases and J gave up 9 bases, with 11 bases separating them. Here the CDR3 reads CASSNRAASPLHF. The CDR3, as DNA: TGTGCCAGCAGCAACCGGGCCGCTTCACCCCTCCACTTT.

Many counts were recorded for this clonotype. The chain employs TRBV7-9 and TRBJ2-5; TRBD2 matches at 10 bases. CDR1 is SEHNR, CDR2 FQNEAQ, per germline (reference sequence). The CDR3 covers 13 residues. V shed 11 bases and J 3 bases; nucleotides not matched to a gene: 6. CDR3 sequence (DNA): TGTGCCCTTGCCCTAGCGGGAGAAGAGACCCAGTACTTC. Protein: CALALAGEETQYF.

CDR3 nucleotides: TGTGCCAGCGAGGGGGGGTCCCGAAATGAGCAGTTCTTC. This encodes CASEGGSRNEQFF. This sequence joins TRBV9 and TRBJ2-1; D might be TRBD2 (7 bases). CDR3 length equals 13 residues. Trimming stripped 7 bases from V and 7 bases from J, with 15 bases between. Germline loops: CDR1 SGDLS, CDR2 YYNGEE.

The rearrangement links TRBV20-1 to TRBJ2-2; 7 nucleotides match TRBD1. Germline V gene sequence: CDR1 DFQATT, CDR2 SNEGSKA (reference sequence). The CDR3 covers 14 residues. Trimming removed 2 bases from V and 2 bases from J; junction bases left unmatched: 2. The CDR3 spells CSARRTGNTGELFF. Written as DNA, the CDR3 is TGCAGTGCTAGACGGACAGGCAACACCGGGGAGCTGTTTTTT.

Regarding this clonotype: This clone may be a read error of a much larger clone one base away. The J gene is TRBJ2-3, the V gene TRBV10-1; possibly TRBD1 for D (6 bases). Germline CDR1 WNHNN, CDR2 SYGVQD (reference sequence). V was pared by 5 bases and J by 2 bases, with 14 bases between. This CDR3 region has 15 residues. The CDR3 spells CASSWTATLTDTQYF. The CDR3 bases are TGCGCCAGCAGTTGGACAGCCACCCTCACAGATACGCAGTATTTT.

This clonotype showed up just a few times. The genes are TRBV7-8 and TRBJ1-1, with D perhaps TRBD1 (5 bases). CDR1 is SGHVS, CDR2 FQNEAQ, per germline. This CDR3 spans 19 amino acids. V was clipped by 2 bases and J by 3 bases, with 25 bases between them. CDR3 nucleotides: TGTGCCAGCAGCTTATCCGGGGGAAGGGTTCGAGTTGCGTACACTGAAGCTTTCTTT. As protein: CASSLSGGRVRVAYTEAFF. Based on the CDR3 plus reference TRBV7-8 and TRBJ1-1, the full variable domain is GAGVSQSPRYKVAKRGQDVALRCDPISGHVSLFWYQQALGQGPEFLTYFQNEAQLDKSGLPSDRFFAERPEGSVSTLKIQRTQQEDSAVYLCASSLSGGRVRVAYTEAFFGQGTRLTVV.

This clonotype showed up many times. This sequence joins TRBV5-6 and TRBJ1-5; 10 nucleotides align to TRBD1. The J segment lost 7 bases and the V segment lost 4 bases, leaving 8 bases of the junction unmatched. The CDR3 is 15 residues long. CDR1 is SGHDT, CDR2 YYEEEE, per germline. The CDR3 loop is CASSQGTGAGQPQHF. The CDR3 DNA follows: TGTGCCAGCAGCCAAGGGACAGGGGCAGGACAGCCCCAGCATTTT.

This clonotype showed up many times. CDR3 DNA: TGTGCCAGCAGCGCGCAGGGGGCGCGTGGCTACACCTTC. It yields the protein CASSAQGARGYTF. This chain connects TRBV7-8 to TRBJ1-2; 8 bases align to TRBD1. CDR1 is SGHVS and CDR2 is FQNEAQ in the germline V gene. CDR3 length: 13 amino acids. J gave up 7 bases and V 5 bases, and 6 bases lay outside the gene matches. Full variable domain (missing parts from reference TRBV7-8 and TRBJ1-2): GAGVSQSPRYKVAKRGQDVALRCDPISGHVSLFWYQQALGQGPEFLTYFQNEAQLDKSGLPSDRFFAERPEGSVSTLKIQRTQQEDSAVYLCASSAQGARGYTFGSGTRLTVV.

This clonotype was picked up a small number of times. This chain joins TRBV14 and TRBJ2-2; TRBD1 matches 7 bases. This CDR3 has 16 amino acids. The V segment lost 1 base and the J segment 5 bases; nucleotides outside the gene matches: 7. CDR1 and CDR2 (germline): SGHDN, FVKESK. The chain's CDR3 is CASSQVTGKRTGELFF. The CDR3 region has the DNA TGTGCCAGCAGCCAAGTGACAGGGAAGAGGACCGGGGAGCTGTTTTTT.